The T cell receptor (beta chain) under discussion was sequenced for a study of graft-versus-host responses after intestinal transplantation. In the study overall: All of the recipients had induction that used anti-thymocyte globulin, then tacrolimus and steroids for two to four years.

Findings of the study overall: GvH clones surfaced in recipient marrow, some emerging earlier in ileum or blood.

As to this clone: Its cognate antigen is unknown.

CDR3 length equals 16 residues. The protocol was immunoSEQ multiplex PCR, while the TCRdb copy is restricted to in-frame clones and leaves out a portion. The sample shows fewer than 80,000 clones, roughly nine tenths of them seen only once. The material sequenced was unstimulated CD8+ T cells sorted from spleen or lymph node cells, taken before transplant. The receptor comes from a human donor who was the organ donor for an intestinal transplant. The V and J genes are TRBV12-1 and TRBJ2-2; TRBD2 reflects the table's D call only, with no check against the DNA. TRBV12-1 represents a pseudogene. CDR3 sequence (DNA): TGTGCCAGCAGCTTTTGTGAGCGGGAGATGAGGGGGGAGCTGTTTTTT. It encodes CASSFCEREMRGELFF.